These T cell receptor beta chains were read from a single sample in a study of a mutant IDH1 vaccine in newly diagnosed glioma. These TCRs' antigens remain unknown. The table came from immunoSEQ multiplex PCR; TCRdb's copy has only in-frame clones and leaves some out. Of 30,000 to 35,000 clones listed, about nine tenths were seen once; the top ten hold around 5.1%. This specimen consisted of PBMCs, obtained from a glioma patient whose treatment included an IDH1 peptide vaccine. These receptors came from a woman in her thirties or forties with glioma. CDR3s include the opening cysteine and the closing phenylalanine or tryptophan. The D gene is left open where the match is weak. Size tells how often a clone was seen (once, few, many) or the class of an expanded clone, and some rows leave it out.

TRBJ2-5 | NA | TRBV6-6 | NA | TGTGCCAGCAGACTGGGCTCGGGGGTCCAAGAGACCCAGTACTTC | CASRLGSGVQETQYF
TRBJ2-7 | TRBD2 | TRBV18 | NA | TGTGCCAGCTCATCTGCCCTGGGACTAGCGGGGGTCGAGCAGTACTTC | CASSSALGLAGVEQYF
TRBJ1-5 | NA | TRBV2 | NA | TGTGCCTCCCAAGGCACCGATCAGCCCCAGCATTTT | CASQGTDQPQHF
TRBJ1-3 | TRBD1 | TRBV6-5 | NA | TGTGCCAGCAGGGAGGACAGGTACTTCGGAAACACCATATATTTT | CASREDRYFGNTIYF
TRBJ1-2 | NA | TRBV6-5 | NA | TGTGCCAGCAGTTACGAGGGAGGCGATGGCTACACCTTC | CASSYEGGDGYTF
TRBJ2-7 | NA | TRBV10-3 | NA | TGTGCCATCAGTGGACAGGACTCCTACGAGCAGTACTTC | CAISGQDSYEQYF
TRBJ2-7 | NA | TRBV13 | once | TGTGCCAGCAGCCCCAGGTGGGGAAGAGACCACGAGCAGTACTTC | CASSPRWGRDHEQYF
TRBJ1-2 | NA | TRBV27 | NA | TGTGCCAGCAGTCGAACCCCAACAGGGAATAATGGCTACACCTTC | CASSRTPTGNNGYTF
TRBJ2-7 | NA | TRBV4-1 | NA | TGCGCCAGCAGCCAAGATACCGGGCCCTCCCTCGAGCAGTACTTC | CASSQDTGPSLEQYF
TRBJ2-1 | NA | TRBV4-2 | NA | TGTGCCAGCAGCCTTAGCAATGAGCAGTTCTTC | CASSLSNEQFF
TRBJ2-2 | NA | TRBV9 | NA | TGTGCCAGCACGGGGGACGGGGAGCTGTTTTTT | CASTGDGELFF
TRBJ1-4 | TRBD1 | TRBV6-1 | NA | TGTGCCAGCAGTGACAGGGGGCGCGGTAATGAAAAACTGTTTTTT | CASSDRGRGNEKLFF
TRBJ2-1 | TRBD2 | TRBV5-1 | NA | TGCGCCAGCAGCTGGCCTAGCGGGAGGGCCGTGCAACGCAATGAGCAGTTCTTC | CASSWPSGRAVQRNEQFF